One and the same sample provided the 10 T cell receptor beta chains below, sequenced in a study of blood T cell repertoires in COVID-19. Method: immunoSEQ multiplex PCR; TCRdb's copy keeps in-frame clones and lacks some. The sample carries about 200,000 clones, under 90% recorded once. The specimen sequenced was peripheral blood. These TCRs come from a man between 50 and 59 years old with acute or convalescent COVID-19.

The V gene is TRBV2, the J gene TRBJ2-7; 9 bases line up with TRBD1. This CDR3 region has 17 residues. The trim removed 4 bases at V and 5 bases at J, leaving 15 bases unmatched. The germline V gene has CDR1 SNHLY and CDR2 FYNNEI. CDR3 loop: CASSVRFLGQGGHEQYF. CDR3 nucleotides: TGTGCCAGCAGTGTGAGGTTTCTGGGACAGGGTGGGCACGAGCAGTACTTC. The full variable domain, its missing parts supplied by reference TRBV2 and TRBJ2-7, is EPEVTQTPSHQVTQMGQEVILRCVPISNHLYFYWYRQILGQKVEFLVSFYNNEISEKSEIFDDQFSVERPDGSNFTLKIRSTKLEDSAMYFCASSVRFLGQGGHEQYFGPGTRLTVT.

V gene TRBV5-5 combines with J gene TRBJ1-1; the match to TRBD1 covers 7 bases. Germline CDR1 is SGHKS and CDR2 is YYEKEE (reference sequence). The V gene end was trimmed by 1 base and the J gene end by 4 bases; junction bases not matched to a gene: 7. The CDR3 covers 15 residues. CDR3: CASSLRRQGPTEAFF. The DNA for the CDR3 is TGTGCCAGCAGCTTGAGGAGACAGGGACCCACTGAAGCTTTCTTT.

The chain combines TRBV6-5 with TRBJ1-2; no clear D gene. Germline loops: CDR1 MNHEY, CDR2 SVGAGI. The ends were cut back, 7 bases at V and 8 bases at J, with 17 bases in the middle. This CDR3 is 13 amino acids long. The CDR3 DNA is TGTGCCAGCACCTCGGGAGGGCTATGGGGCTACACCTTC. Translating it yields CASTSGGLWGYTF.

The V call is TRBV2, the J call TRBJ1-3; 9 positions match TRBD1. The germline V gene encodes CDR1 SNHLY and CDR2 FYNNEI. The CDR3 spans 16 residues. J was trimmed by 4 bases and V by 4 bases; bases with no gene match: 8. Here the CDR3 DNA reads TGTGCCAGCAGTGCCCTGGGGACAGGGTCCGGAAACACCATATATTTT. This encodes CASSALGTGSGNTIYF.

This chain links TRBV6-5 with TRBJ1-4; 10 bases line up with TRBD1. Trimming at V came to 6 bases and at J to 8 bases, leaving 9 bases not matched to a gene. Looked up from germline, CDR1 is MNHEY and CDR2 is SVGAGI. This CDR3 comprises 15 residues. The CDR3 sequence: CASRDSGQGVEKLFF. As DNA, the CDR3 is TGTGCCAGCAGGGATTCCGGACAGGGGGTGGAAAAACTGTTTTTT.

DNA of the CDR3: TGTGCCAGCAGCTCCCCGTCTACAGGGGTTAGTGGCTACACCTTC. It encodes CASSSPSTGVSGYTF. The chain carries TRBV7-9 and TRBJ1-2; the match to TRBD1 covers 7 bases. With 4 bases clipped from V and 7 bases from J, the junction kept 12 bases outside the gene matches. This CDR3 comprises 15 residues. Germline CDR1 and CDR2: SEHNR and FQNEAQ (reference sequence).

V gene TRBV5-6 combines with J gene TRBJ1-1, with D uncertain. CDR1 and CDR2 from the germline V gene are SGHDT and YYEEEE. The V and J ends lost 1 base and 4 bases respectively, with 17 bases between them. The length of the CDR3 is 16 residues. CDR3 sequence (DNA): TGTGCCAGCAGCTTGTTCGGCAGGTCCTTAATCACTGAAGCTTTCTTT. This translates into CASSLFGRSLITEAFF. Based on the CDR3 plus reference TRBV5-6 and TRBJ1-1, the full variable domain is DAGVTQSPTHLIKTRGQQVTLRCSPKSGHDTVSWYQQALGQGPQFIFQYYEEEERQRGNFPDRFSGHQFPNYSSELNVNALLLGDSALYLCASSLFGRSLITEAFFGQGTRLTVV.

The rearrangement links TRBV18 to TRBJ2-5; the match to TRBD1 covers 7 bases. In germline, CDR1 is KGHSH, CDR2 LQKENI. With 3 bases clipped from V and 3 bases from J, the junction kept 4 bases outside the gene matches. The CDR3 is 14 amino acids. In nucleotides, the CDR3 is TGTGCCAGCTCACCTCGACAGGGTGAAGAGACCCAGTACTTC. Translating gives CASSPRQGEETQYF.

V gene TRBV27 combines with J gene TRBJ1-4; TRBD1 is a possible D gene (6 bases). The CDR3 is 14 residues long. V gave up 7 bases and J gave up 4 bases, with 13 bases separating them. Germline CDR1 reads MNHEY; CDR2 reads SMNVEV (reference sequence). The CDR3, as DNA: TGTGCCAGCACCACCGACAGGAATAATGAAAAACTGTTTTTT. Translation gives CASTTDRNNEKLFF.

This rearrangement joins TRBV4-1 to TRBJ2-1, with 7 bases matching TRBD1. V lost 4 bases to trimming and J lost 7 bases; unmatched junction nucleotides: 10. This CDR3 has 15 amino acids. Germline lookup yields CDR1 MGHRA and CDR2 YSYEKL. DNA for the CDR3: TGCGCCAGCAGCCCCAACAGGGCAGGGGGAAATGAGCAGTTCTTC. Encoded protein: CASSPNRAGGNEQFF.